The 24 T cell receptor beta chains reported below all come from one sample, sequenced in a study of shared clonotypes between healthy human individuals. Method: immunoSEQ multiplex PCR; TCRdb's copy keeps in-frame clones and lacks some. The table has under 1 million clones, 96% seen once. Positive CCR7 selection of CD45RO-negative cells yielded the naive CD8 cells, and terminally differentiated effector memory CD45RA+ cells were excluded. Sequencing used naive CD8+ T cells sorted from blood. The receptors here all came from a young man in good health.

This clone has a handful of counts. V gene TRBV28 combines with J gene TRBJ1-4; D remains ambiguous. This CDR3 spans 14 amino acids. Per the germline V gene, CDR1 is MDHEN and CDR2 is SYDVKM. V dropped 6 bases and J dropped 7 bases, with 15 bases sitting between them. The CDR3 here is CASRPFLGGEKLFF. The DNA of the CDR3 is TGTGCCAGCAGACCGTTCCTTGGCGGTGAAAAACTGTTTTTT.

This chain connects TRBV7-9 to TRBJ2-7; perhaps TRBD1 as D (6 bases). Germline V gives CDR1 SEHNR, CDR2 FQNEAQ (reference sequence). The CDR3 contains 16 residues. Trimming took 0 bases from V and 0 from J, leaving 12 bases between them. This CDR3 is CASSLAQGPISYEQYF. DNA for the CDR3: TGTGCCAGCAGCTTAGCGCAGGGGCCGATCTCCTACGAGCAGTACTTC.

CDR3 loop: CASSTSYEQYF. CDR3 coding DNA: TGTGCCAGCAGCACCTCCTACGAGCAGTACTTC. The chain is built from TRBV5-5 and TRBJ2-7; D is unclear. This CDR3 is built from 11 residues. Trimming removed 4 bases at V and 0 bases at J, with 2 bases between. Per the germline V gene, CDR1 is SGHKS and CDR2 is YYEKEE (reference sequence). The variable domain in full, with the rest retrieved from reference TRBV5-5 and TRBJ2-7, is DAGVTQSPTHLIKTRGQQVTLRCSPISGHKSVSWYQQVLGQGPQFIFQYYEKEERGRGNFPDRFSARQFPNYSSELNVNALLLGDSALYLCASSTSYEQYFGPGTRLTVT.

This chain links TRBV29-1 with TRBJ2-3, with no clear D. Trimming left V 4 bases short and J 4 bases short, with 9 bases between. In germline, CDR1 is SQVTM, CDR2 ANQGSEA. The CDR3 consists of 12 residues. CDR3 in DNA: TGCAGCGTTGTTCTAGTCGCAGATACGCAGTATTTT. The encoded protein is CSVVLVADTQYF.

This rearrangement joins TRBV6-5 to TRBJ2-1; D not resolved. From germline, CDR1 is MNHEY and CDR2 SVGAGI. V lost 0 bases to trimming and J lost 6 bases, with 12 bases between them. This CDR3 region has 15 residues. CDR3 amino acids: CASSYSSLLRNEQFF. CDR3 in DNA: TGTGCCAGCAGTTACTCGAGCTTACTACGCAATGAGCAGTTCTTC.

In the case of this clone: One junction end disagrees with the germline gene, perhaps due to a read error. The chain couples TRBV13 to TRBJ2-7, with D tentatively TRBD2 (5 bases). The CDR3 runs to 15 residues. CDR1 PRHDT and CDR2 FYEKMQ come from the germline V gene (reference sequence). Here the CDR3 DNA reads TGTGCCAGCAGCCTAGGACTCGCCCAAGAGTACGAGCAGTACTTC. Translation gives CASSLGLAQEYEQYF.

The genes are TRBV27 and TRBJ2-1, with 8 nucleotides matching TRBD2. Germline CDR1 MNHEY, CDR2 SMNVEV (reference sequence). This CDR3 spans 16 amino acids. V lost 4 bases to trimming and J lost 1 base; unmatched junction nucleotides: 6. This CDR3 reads CASSSGLGFSYNEQFF. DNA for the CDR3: TGTGCCAGCAGTTCGGGACTAGGGTTTTCCTACAATGAGCAGTTCTTC.

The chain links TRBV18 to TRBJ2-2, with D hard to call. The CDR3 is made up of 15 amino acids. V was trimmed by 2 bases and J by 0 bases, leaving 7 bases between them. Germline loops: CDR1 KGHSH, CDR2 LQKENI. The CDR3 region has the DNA TGTGCCAGCTCACCATACAGCACGAACACCGGGGAGCTGTTTTTT. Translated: CASSPYSTNTGELFF.

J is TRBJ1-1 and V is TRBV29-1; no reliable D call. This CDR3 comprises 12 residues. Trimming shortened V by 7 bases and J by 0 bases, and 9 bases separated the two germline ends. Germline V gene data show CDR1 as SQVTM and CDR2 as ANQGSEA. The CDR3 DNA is TGCAGCGGCCGAGGGTTGAACACTGAAGCTTTCTTT. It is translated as CSGRGLNTEAFF. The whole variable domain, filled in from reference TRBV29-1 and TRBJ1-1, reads SAVISQKPSRDICQRGTSLTIQCQVDSQVTMMFWYRQQPGQSLTLIATANQGSEATYESGFVIDKFPISRPNLTFSTLTVSNMSPEDSSIYLCSGRGLNTEAFFGQGTRLTVV.

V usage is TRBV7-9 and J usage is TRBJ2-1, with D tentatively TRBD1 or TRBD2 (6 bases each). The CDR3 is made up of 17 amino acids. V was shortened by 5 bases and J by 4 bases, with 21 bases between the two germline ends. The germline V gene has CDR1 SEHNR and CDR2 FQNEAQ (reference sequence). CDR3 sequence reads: CASSRPRGASEYNEQFF. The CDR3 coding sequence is TGTGCCAGCAGCCGCCCTAGGGGGGCTTCGGAGTACAATGAGCAGTTCTTC.

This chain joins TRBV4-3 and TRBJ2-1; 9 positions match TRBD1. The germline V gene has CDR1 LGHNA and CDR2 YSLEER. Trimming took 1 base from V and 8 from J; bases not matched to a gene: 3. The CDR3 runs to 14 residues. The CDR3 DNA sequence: TGCGCCAGCAGCCAAGGGACAGGGGAGGATGAGCAGTTCTTC. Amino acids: CASSQGTGEDEQFF.

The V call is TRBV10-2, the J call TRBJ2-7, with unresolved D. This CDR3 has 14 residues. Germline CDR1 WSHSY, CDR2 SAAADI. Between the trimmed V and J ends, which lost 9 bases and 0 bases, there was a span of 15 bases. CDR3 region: CASPPSDHSYEQYF. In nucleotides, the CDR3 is TGCGCCAGTCCCCCCTCGGACCACTCCTACGAGCAGTACTTC.

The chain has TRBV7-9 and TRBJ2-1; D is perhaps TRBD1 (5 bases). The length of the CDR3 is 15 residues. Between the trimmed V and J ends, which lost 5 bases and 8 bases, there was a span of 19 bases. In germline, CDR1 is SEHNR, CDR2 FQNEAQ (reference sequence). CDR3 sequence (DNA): TGTGCCAGCAGCGCAGGGTTTGGGCCCTTGGATGAGCAGTTCTTC. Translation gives CASSAGFGPLDEQFF.

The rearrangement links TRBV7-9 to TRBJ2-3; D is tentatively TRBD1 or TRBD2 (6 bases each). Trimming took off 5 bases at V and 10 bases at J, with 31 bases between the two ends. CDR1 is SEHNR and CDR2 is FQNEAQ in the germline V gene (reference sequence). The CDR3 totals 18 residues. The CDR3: CASSPHDPRDWGAMAQYF. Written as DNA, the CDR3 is TGTGCCAGCAGCCCTCACGACCCCCGGGACTGGGGGGCGATGGCGCAGTATTTT. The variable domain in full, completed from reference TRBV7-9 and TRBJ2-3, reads DTGVSQNPRHKITKRGQNVTFRCDPISEHNRLYWYRQTLGQGPEFLTYFQNEAQLEKSRLLSDRFSAERPKGSFSTLEIQRTEQGDSAMYLCASSPHDPRDWGAMAQYFGPGTRLTVL.

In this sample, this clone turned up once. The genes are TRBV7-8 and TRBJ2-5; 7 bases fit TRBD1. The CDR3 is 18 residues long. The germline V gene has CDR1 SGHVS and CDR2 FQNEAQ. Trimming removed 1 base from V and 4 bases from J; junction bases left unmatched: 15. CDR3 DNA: TGTGCCAGCAGCTTAGTGAGGAGACCTGTAGGGGGCCTAGAGACCCAGTACTTC. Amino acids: CASSLVRRPVGGLETQYF.

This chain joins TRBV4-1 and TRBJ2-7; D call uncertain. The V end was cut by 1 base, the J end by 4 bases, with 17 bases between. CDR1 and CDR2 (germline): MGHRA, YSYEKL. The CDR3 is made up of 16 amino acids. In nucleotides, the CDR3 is TGCGCCAGCAGCCAAGTACCCGGAATCTCAGGTTACGAGCAGTACTTC. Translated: CASSQVPGISGYEQYF.

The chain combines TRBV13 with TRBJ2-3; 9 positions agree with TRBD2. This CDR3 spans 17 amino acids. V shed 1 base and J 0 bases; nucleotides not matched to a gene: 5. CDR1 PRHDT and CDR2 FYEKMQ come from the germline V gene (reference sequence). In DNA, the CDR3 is TGTGCCAGCAGCTTAGCGACTAGCGGAGCTAGCACAGATACGCAGTATTTT. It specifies CASSLATSGASTDTQYF.

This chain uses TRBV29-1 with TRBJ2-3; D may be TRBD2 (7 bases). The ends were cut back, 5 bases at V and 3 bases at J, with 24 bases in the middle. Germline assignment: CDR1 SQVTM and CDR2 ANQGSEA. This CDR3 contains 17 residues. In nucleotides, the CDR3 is TGCAGCGTTCTCGGGGGGCCCCCTGAATCAATAACAGATACGCAGTATTTT. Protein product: CSVLGGPPESITDTQYF.

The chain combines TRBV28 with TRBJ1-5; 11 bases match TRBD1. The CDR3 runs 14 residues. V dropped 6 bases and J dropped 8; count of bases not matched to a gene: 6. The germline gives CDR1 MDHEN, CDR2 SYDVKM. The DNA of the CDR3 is TGTGCCAGCAGGAATCGGGACAGGGGGGAGCCCCAGCATTTT. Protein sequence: CASRNRDRGEPQHF.

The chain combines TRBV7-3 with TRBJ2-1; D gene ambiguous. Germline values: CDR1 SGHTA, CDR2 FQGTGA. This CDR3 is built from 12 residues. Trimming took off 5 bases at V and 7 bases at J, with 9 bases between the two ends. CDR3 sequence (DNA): TGTGCCAGCAGCATGACCGTGAATGAGCAGTTCTTC. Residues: CASSMTVNEQFF.

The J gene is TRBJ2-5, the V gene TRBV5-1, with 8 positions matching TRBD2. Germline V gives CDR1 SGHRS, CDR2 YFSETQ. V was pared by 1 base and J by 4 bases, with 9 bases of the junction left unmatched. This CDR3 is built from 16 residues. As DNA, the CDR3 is TGCGCCAGCAGCTTGATTAGCGGGATGGTTGGAGAGACCCAGTACTTC. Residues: CASSLISGMVGETQYF.

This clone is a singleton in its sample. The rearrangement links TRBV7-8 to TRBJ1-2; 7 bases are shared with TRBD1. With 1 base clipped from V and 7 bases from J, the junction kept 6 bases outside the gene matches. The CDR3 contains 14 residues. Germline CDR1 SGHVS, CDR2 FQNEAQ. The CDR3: CASSLDRTGVGYTF. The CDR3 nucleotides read TGTGCCAGCAGCTTAGATAGGACAGGAGTTGGCTACACCTTC.

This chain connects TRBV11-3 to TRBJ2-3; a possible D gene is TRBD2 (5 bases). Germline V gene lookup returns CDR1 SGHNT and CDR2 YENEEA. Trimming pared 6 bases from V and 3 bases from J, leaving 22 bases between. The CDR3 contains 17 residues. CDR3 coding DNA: TGTGCCAGCAGTCCTAGGAACGGGGTAGCTGGTACAGATACGCAGTATTTT. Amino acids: CASSPRNGVAGTDTQYF.

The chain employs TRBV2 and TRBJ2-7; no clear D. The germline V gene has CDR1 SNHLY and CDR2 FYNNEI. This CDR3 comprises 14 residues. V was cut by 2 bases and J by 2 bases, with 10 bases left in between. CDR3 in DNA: TGTGCCAGCAGTGAAATAGGTCTGGCCTACGAGCAGTACTTC. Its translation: CASSEIGLAYEQYF.